What follows is one T cell receptor beta chain and its context. Its specificity is unknown. This sample is drawn from a study of PD-1 blockade in mismatch repair-deficient tumors. The data were produced by immunoSEQ multiplex PCR, yet TCRdb's version contains in-frame clones alone and is incomplete. The sample has 100,000 to 150,000 clones; about 85% are singletons. Three pembrolizumab responders had their TCRs sequenced. Study findings and constraints: Rapid post-treatment expansion, then contraction, generally preceding radiologic response, marked tumor-resident clones.

The CDR3 totals 14 residues. The germline V gene encodes CDR1 SGHRS and CDR2 YFSETQ. After removal of 2 bases from V and 7 bases from J, the junction contained 8 bases not matched to a gene. The rearrangement uses TRBV5-1 and TRBJ2-5; 7 bases map to TRBD1. Here the sequenced sample was peripheral blood, taken 44 weeks after starting pembrolizumab. This receptor was obtained from an adult with mismatch repair-deficient cancer. CDR3 sequence: CASSFGTAAGTQYF. In DNA form, the CDR3 reads TGCGCCAGCAGCTTCGGGACAGCAGCTGGGACCCAGTACTTC.